Sequencing of this T cell receptor (beta chain) was carried out in a study of vaccination and CD4 T cells after COVID-19. The wider study: Overlapping peptides covering the spike proteins of SARS-CoV-2, HCoV-NL63, HCoV-OC43 and HCoV-229E were added to stimulate cells.

The CDR3 consists of 12 residues. Germline loops: CDR1 DFQATT, CDR2 SNEGSKA (reference sequence). V lost 6 bases to trimming and J lost 3 bases, with 11 bases between them. The treatment here: roughly ten-day PBMC culture with coronavirus spike peptide pools or control peptides (ViraFEST assay). Peptide-pool expansion of antigen-specific T cells preceded TCR sequencing in ViraFEST. Scientists ran DNA taken from cultured CD4+ T cells through the Oncomine TCR Beta short-read assay for sequencing. Each CDR3 protein gets one entry after TCRdb re-called the PCR reads with MiXCR. This sample carries 10,000 to 13,000 distinct CDR3 sequences, roughly 60% of them seen once, and the ten largest clones take 30% to 35%. About this clonotype: Its matching antigen is unknown.

Overall study findings and caveats: The authors studied relatively few convalescent patients and analyzed no early post-infection timepoints.

The genes are TRBV20-1 and TRBJ1-1; D perhaps matches TRBD1 (6 bases). Material for sequencing was CD4+ T cells from blood, cultured in vitro. The source is a human donor who had recovered from COVID-19. The CDR3 region is CSAWTVYTEAFF. The CDR3 DNA reads TGCAGTGCCTGGACAGTTTACACTGAAGCTTTCTTT.